Detailed here is one T cell receptor (beta chain). Antigen unknown. An end of the junction differs from the germline gene, which may be a read error. The PCR was carried out with 60 Vbeta primers and 13 Jbeta primers. The data were produced by immunoSEQ multiplex PCR, yet TCRdb's version contains in-frame clones alone and is incomplete. The sample consists of some 180,000 clones, around 87% of them appearing once. The CDR3 has 16 residues. Germline-derived CDR1 and CDR2 are SEHNR and FQNEAQ (reference sequence). This sample was taken from a study of cytomegalovirus exposure and HLA in healthy donors. The overall study: About 85 million unique TCRs from HLA-typed donors were held in an early release of data.

Study outcomes and limitations: Presence/absence analyses rested on an assumption that sequencing depth was roughly uniform across donors.

What was sequenced was PBMCs. The source is a boy between 2 and 10 years old in good health and CMV-seronegative. V and J are TRBV7-9 and TRBJ1-6; D might be TRBD1 (6 bases). CDR3 loop: CSSSFHRDAWGSPLHF. The CDR3, as DNA: TGTTCCAGCAGCTTTCACAGGGACGCCTGGGGTTCACCCCTCCACTTT.